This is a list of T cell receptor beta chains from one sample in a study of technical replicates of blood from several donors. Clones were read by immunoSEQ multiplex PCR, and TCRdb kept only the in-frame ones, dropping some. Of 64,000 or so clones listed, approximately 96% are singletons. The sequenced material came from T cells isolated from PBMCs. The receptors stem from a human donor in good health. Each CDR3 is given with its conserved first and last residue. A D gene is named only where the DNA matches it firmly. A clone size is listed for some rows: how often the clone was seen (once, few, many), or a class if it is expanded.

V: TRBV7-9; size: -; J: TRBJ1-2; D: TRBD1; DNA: TGTGCCAGCAGCTTAGGGGGGACAGCTACTAACTATGGCTACACCTTC; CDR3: CASSLGGTATNYGYTF
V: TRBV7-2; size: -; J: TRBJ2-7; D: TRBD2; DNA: TGTGCCAGCAGCTTAGGACTAGCGGGATACTCCTACGAGCAGTACTTC; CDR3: CASSLGLAGYSYEQYF
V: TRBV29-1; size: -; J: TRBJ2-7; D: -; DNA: TGCAGCGTTGGAACAGGTGGCTACGAGCAGTACTTC; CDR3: CSVGTGGYEQYF
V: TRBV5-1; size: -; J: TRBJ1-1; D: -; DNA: TGCGCCAGCAGCTTGGTTGGGGAGGGTAACACTGAAGCTTTCTTT; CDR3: CASSLVGEGNTEAFF
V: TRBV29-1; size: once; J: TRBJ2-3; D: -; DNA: TGCAGCGTCGGAACCGGACTCCACCAGGATACGCAGTATTTT; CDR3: CSVGTGLHQDTQYF
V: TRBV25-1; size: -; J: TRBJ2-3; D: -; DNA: TGTGCCAGCAGGGGGATATCAGGGTTCACAGATACGCAGTATTTT; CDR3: CASRGISGFTDTQYF
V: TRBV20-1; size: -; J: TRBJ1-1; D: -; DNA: TGCAGTGCTAGAGATAGGAGCGAAGCTTTCTTT; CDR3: CSARDRSEAFF
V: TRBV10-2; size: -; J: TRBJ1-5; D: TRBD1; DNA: TGCGCCAGCAGTGAGTCGGACAGGGGTCAGCCCCAGCATTTT; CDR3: CASSESDRGQPQHF
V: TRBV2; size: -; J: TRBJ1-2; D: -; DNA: TGTGCCATAACAGCGATGCGGGAAAATAACTATGGCTACACCTTC; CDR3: CAITAMRENNYGYTF
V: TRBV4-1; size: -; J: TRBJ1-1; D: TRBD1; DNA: TGCGCCAGCAGCCAAATGGTTTCGGGACAGGCGAACACTGAAGCTTTCTTT; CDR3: CASSQMVSGQANTEAFF
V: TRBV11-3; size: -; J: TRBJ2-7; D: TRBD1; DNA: TGTGCCAGCAGCTTAGATCAGTGGACAGGGAACGAGCAGTACTTC; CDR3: CASSLDQWTGNEQYF
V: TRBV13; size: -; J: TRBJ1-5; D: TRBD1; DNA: TGTGCCAGCAGGAGAACAGGGGGCAATCAGCCCCAGCATTTT; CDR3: CASRRTGGNQPQHF
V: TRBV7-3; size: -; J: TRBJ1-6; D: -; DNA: TGTGCCAGCAGCTTATTGGGCTATCTGCAGGGGACAACTAATAATTCACCCCTCCACTTT; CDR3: CASSLLGYLQGTTNNSPLHF
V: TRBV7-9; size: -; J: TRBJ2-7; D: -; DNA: TGTGCCAGCAGCTCCGACAGGAGCACCTACGAGCAGTACTTC; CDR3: CASSSDRSTYEQYF
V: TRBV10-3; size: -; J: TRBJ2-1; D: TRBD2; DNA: TGTGCCATCAGCGAGACTAGCGGGAGTGGCAATGAGCAGTTCTTC; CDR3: CAISETSGSGNEQFF
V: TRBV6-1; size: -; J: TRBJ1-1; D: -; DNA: TGTGCCAGCAGTGAAGCGACGGGGGGGAACACTGAAGCTTTCTTT; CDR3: CASSEATGGNTEAFF
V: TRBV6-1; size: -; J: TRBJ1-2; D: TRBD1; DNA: TGTGCCAGCAACCTGGACAGGAGCTTCTACACCTTC; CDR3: CASNLDRSFYTF
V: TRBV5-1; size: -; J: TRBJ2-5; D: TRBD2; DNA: TGCGCCAGCAGCTTGGCCGGGACTAGCCTACAAGAGACCCAGTACTTC; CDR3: CASSLAGTSLQETQYF
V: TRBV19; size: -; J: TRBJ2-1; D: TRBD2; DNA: TGTGCCAGTAGCAGGACTAGCACATACGTCTACAATGAGCAGTTCTTC; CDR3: CASSRTSTYVYNEQFF
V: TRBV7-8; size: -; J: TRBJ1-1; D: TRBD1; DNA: TGTGCCAGCAGCTTAGGGGCCGCAGGGGGAGGAATGAACACTGAAGCTTTCTTT; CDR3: CASSLGAAGGGMNTEAFF
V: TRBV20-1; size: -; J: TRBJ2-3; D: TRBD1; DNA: TGCAGTGCCCAGGGGGTAGATACGCAGTATTTT; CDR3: CSAQGVDTQYF
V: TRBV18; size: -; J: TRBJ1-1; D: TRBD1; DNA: TGTGCCAGCTCACGGGCACAGGGGACAAACACTGAAGCTTTCTTT; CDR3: CASSRAQGTNTEAFF
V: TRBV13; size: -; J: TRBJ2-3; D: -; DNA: TGTGCCAGCAGCTTATTCGGACAAACAGATACGCAGTATTTT; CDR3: CASSLFGQTDTQYF
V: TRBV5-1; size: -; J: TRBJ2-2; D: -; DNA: TGCGCCAGCAGCCTACAATTTAGCGACGGGGGGCTGTTTTTT; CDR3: CASSLQFSDGGLFF
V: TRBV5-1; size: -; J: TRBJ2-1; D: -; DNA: TGCGCCAGCAGCTTGGATAGGGGCTCCTACAATGAGCAGTTCTTC; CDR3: CASSLDRGSYNEQFF
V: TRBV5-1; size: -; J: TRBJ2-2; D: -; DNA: TGCGCCAGCAGCTTGCGAGTTACCGGGGAGCTGTTTTTT; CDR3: CASSLRVTGELFF
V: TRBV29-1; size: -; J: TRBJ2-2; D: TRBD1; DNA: TGCAGCGTAGACAGGGGACACACCGGGGAGCTGTTTTTT; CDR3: CSVDRGHTGELFF
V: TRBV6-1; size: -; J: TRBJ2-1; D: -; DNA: TGTGCCAGCAGTGAACTTGACAGTAAGCAGTTCTTC; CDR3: CASSELDSKQFF
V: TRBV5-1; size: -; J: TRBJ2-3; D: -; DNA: TGCGCCAGCAGCTTGAGGTCCCAGGGGAACACAGATACGCAGTATTTT; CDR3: CASSLRSQGNTDTQYF
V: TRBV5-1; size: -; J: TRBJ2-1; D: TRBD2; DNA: TGCGCCAGCAGCCCCCCGCCTAGACTAGCCTTCAGCCCCCCCAACGACAATGAGCAGTTCTTC; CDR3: CASSPPPRLAFSPPNDNEQFF
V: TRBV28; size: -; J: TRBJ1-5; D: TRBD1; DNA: TGTGCCAGCCTTTGGGACAGGGGGCGCCTCTATAGCAATCAGCCCCAGCATTTT; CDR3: CASLWDRGRLYSNQPQHF
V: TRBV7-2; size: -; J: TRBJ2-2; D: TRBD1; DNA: TGTGCCAGCAGCTGGTTCTCGGGACAGACGAACACCGGGGAGCTGTTTTTT; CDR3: CASSWFSGQTNTGELFF